This is a list of T cell receptor beta chains from one sample in a study of radiotherapy plus CTLA-4 blockade in lung cancer. Generated by immunoSEQ multiplex PCR, the TCRdb table keeps only in-frame clones and is missing some. Among around 85,000 clones, 75% to 90% were seen once, and the ten largest hold around 2%. The sample consisted of peripheral blood, taken from a patient treated with radiotherapy plus ipilimumab. All receptors come from a human donor with non-small cell lung cancer who had a partial response to radiotherapy plus ipilimumab. Both conserved end residues are part of each CDR3. Each record gives: J gene, V gene, D gene, clone size, CDR3 protein, CDR3 DNA. The D gene is left open where the match is weak. Clone size is stated in some rows and not others, as once, few, many or a class when expanded.

J: TRBJ2-7; V: TRBV19; D: .; size: .; CDR3: CASSQLRGYEQYF; DNA: TGTGCCAGTAGTCAACTCAGGGGCTACGAGCAGTACTTC
J: TRBJ2-6; V: TRBV5-4; D: TRBD1; size: .; CDR3: CASSLEQGIGETGANVLTF; DNA: TGTGCCAGCAGCTTGGAACAGGGGATAGGGGAGACTGGGGCCAACGTCCTGACTTTC
J: TRBJ2-3; V: TRBV28; D: .; size: .; CDR3: CASSLMGGGADTQYF; DNA: TGTGCCAGCAGTTTAATGGGCGGCGGGGCAGATACGCAGTATTTT
J: TRBJ1-1; V: TRBV4-1; D: .; size: .; CDR3: CASSQALVVRTEAFF; DNA: TGCGCCAGCAGCCAAGCCCTCGTGGTCAGGACTGAAGCTTTCTTT
J: TRBJ1-1; V: TRBV7-9; D: .; size: .; CDR3: CASSLLEWTEAFF; DNA: TGTGCCAGCAGCTTACTCGAGTGGACTGAAGCTTTCTTT
J: TRBJ2-1; V: TRBV5-1; D: TRBD1; size: .; CDR3: CASSPSPGTAYNEQFF; DNA: TGCGCCAGCAGCCCAAGCCCCGGGACAGCCTACAATGAGCAGTTCTTC
J: TRBJ1-5; V: TRBV7-9; D: TRBD1; size: few; CDR3: CASSFGQGDQPQHF; DNA: TGTGCCAGCAGCTTTGGACAGGGGGATCAGCCCCAGCATTTT
J: TRBJ2-4; V: TRBV20-1; D: .; size: .; CDR3: CSAPRWNIQYF; DNA: TGCAGTGCTCCCCGGTGGAACATTCAGTACTTC
J: TRBJ2-2; V: TRBV5-1; D: .; size: .; CDR3: CASSLDGRGVDTGELFF; DNA: TGCGCCAGCAGCTTGGATGGCAGGGGGGTTGACACCGGGGAGCTGTTTTTT
J: TRBJ2-3; V: TRBV29-1; D: TRBD2; size: .; CDR3: CSVETSSGGGTGTDTQYF; DNA: TGCAGCGTTGAGACGTCTAGCGGAGGAGGGACTGGCACAGATACGCAGTATTTT
J: TRBJ2-2; V: TRBV6-4; D: TRBD1; size: .; CDR3: CASSPFGQGSNTGELFF; DNA: TGTGCCAGCAGCCCCTTCGGACAGGGCTCGAACACCGGGGAGCTGTTTTTT
J: TRBJ2-3; V: TRBV9; D: TRBD2; size: .; CDR3: CASSVRLAGAPGDTQYF; DNA: TGTGCCAGCAGCGTCCGACTAGCGGGAGCCCCCGGAGATACGCAGTATTTT
J: TRBJ2-3; V: TRBV7-8; D: .; size: .; CDR3: CASSLGVVSTDTQYF; DNA: TGTGCCAGCAGCTTAGGCGTGGTGAGCACAGATACGCAGTATTTT
J: TRBJ1-6; V: TRBV28; D: .; size: .; CDR3: CASSNREKDSPLHF; DNA: TGTGCCAGCAGCAACCGGGAGAAGGATTCACCCCTCCACTTT
J: TRBJ1-1; V: TRBV7-9; D: .; size: .; CDR3: CASSSGLTVFMNTEAFF; DNA: TGTGCCAGCAGCTCCGGTTTGACAGTATTCATGAACACTGAAGCTTTCTTT
J: TRBJ2-2; V: TRBV30; D: .; size: .; CDR3: CAWSPAGRSGELFF; DNA: TGTGCCTGGAGTCCGGCAGGGCGGTCCGGGGAGCTGTTTTTT